This T cell receptor beta chain was sequenced for a study of shared clonotypes between healthy human individuals. Only in-frame clones appear in the TCRdb table, and some are missing; sequencing was by immunoSEQ multiplex PCR. The data contain 560,000 or so clones, about 95% of them seen just once; the ten biggest clones take up 0.11%. CD45RO-negative cells were positively selected for CCR7, leaving out terminally differentiated effector memory CD45RA+ cells. Every one of the donors was a Caucasian adult that lived in Nashville, Tennessee. This CDR3 is 11 amino acids long. Germline assignment: CDR1 SQVTM and CDR2 ANQGSEA.

The chain uses TRBV29-1 and TRBJ1-3; no clear D. Judging by the DNA end, TRBJ2-2 fits better; the J call may be wrong. Specimen: naive CD8+ T cells sorted from blood. This clonotype was obtained from a woman in her twenties or thirties in good health. For the CDR3, the DNA is TGCAGCGTTGTGGAACGTGGGGAGCTGTTTTTT. Protein sequence: CSVVERGELFF.